This T cell receptor beta chain originates from a study of low-dose radiotherapy and immunotherapy resistance in tumors. The table lists this clonotype with many counts. With 3 bases removed from V and 2 bases from J, the gap between germline ends came to 7 bases. The length of the CDR3 is 13 residues. Time point defined: after trial treatment. The treatment denotes: LDRT plus nivolumab, ipilimumab, low-dose cyclophosphamide and aspirin (RACIN trial). TRAV and TRBV primers primed cDNA for both TCRalpha and TCRbeta. Both a constant-region primer and a V-primer adapter served to amplify TCRs across around 20 PCR cycles. TCRdb reprocessed the reads via MiXCR and lists one record per CDR3 protein. The table has about 39,000 distinct CDR3 sequences, roughly 20% seen once.

The sequence was obtained from a female donor with ovarian cancer. J is TRBJ1-2 and V is TRBV12-3 or TRBV12-4; the D is unclear. Sequenced here: PBMCs, sampled after low-dose radiotherapy plus immunotherapy. The CDR3: CASSLVGNYGYTF. CDR3 nucleotides: TGTGCCAGCAGTTTGGTAGGGAACTATGGCTACACCTTC.